One and the same sample provided the 25 T cell receptor beta chains below, sequenced in a study of blood T cell repertoires in COVID-19. Sequencing was performed with immunoSEQ multiplex PCR; in TCRdb, only in-frame clones are kept and a portion is missing. Counted here are 25,000 to 40,000 clones, approximately 85% occurring once; the ten biggest clones make up roughly 7.3%. The source material was peripheral blood. The receptors were gathered from a human donor in a cohort sampled during active COVID-19.

The chain recombines TRBV24-1 with TRBJ2-3, with D possibly being TRBD2 (7 bases). V gave up 4 bases and J gave up 1 base, with 14 bases separating them. The length of the CDR3 is 16 residues. Germline V gene data show CDR1 as KGHDR and CDR2 as SFDVKD. The CDR3 nucleotides are TGTGCCACCAGTGAGATAACAGGGAGGGGCACAGATACGCAGTATTTT. It yields the protein CATSEITGRGTDTQYF.

This clone counts as medium-sized. The rearrangement uses TRBV5-6 and TRBJ2-1, with unresolved D. Deletions cut 4 bases from V and 1 base from J, with 12 bases between. Germline V gives CDR1 SGHDT, CDR2 YYEEEE. The CDR3 totals 15 residues. The CDR3 nucleotides are TGTGCCAGCAGCACCGACGACAAGTCCTACAATGAGCAGTTCTTC. The encoded protein is CASSTDDKSYNEQFF.

The chain carries TRBV5-4 and TRBJ2-1; TRBD2 matches at 8 bases. The CDR3 extends over 16 amino acids. Germline CDR1 and CDR2: SGHNT and YYREEE (reference sequence). V lost 0 bases, J lost 4 bases, and 6 bases stayed unmatched. CDR3 region: CASSLAGGGKYNEQFF. The DNA for the CDR3 is TGTGCCAGCAGCTTGGCCGGGGGGGGGAAATACAATGAGCAGTTCTTC.

Notes on this clone: This sample also contains other DNA sequences that code for the same CDR3. This chain connects TRBV2 to TRBJ1-2, with TRBD1 matching over 9 bases. V gave up 9 bases and J gave up 8 bases; unmatched junction bases: 7. CDR1 is SNHLY, CDR2 FYNNEI, per germline. The CDR3 loop spans 12 amino acids. CDR3 amino acids: CARSGTGNGYTF. DNA of the CDR3: TGTGCCAGATCCGGGACAGGGAACGGCTACACCTTC.

The rearrangement joins TRBV5-4 to TRBJ1-2; TRBD1 matches 7 bases. The CDR3 loop spans 14 amino acids. The V gene's germline CDR1 is SGHNT and CDR2 YYREEE (reference sequence). J lost 4 bases, V lost 0 bases, and 3 bases had no gene match. CDR3 region: CASSLDRGGYGYTF. CDR3 bases: TGTGCCAGCAGCTTGGACAGGGGTGGCTATGGCTACACCTTC.

This chain links TRBV6-5 with TRBJ2-1; D may be TRBD1 (6 bases). The ends were cut back, 6 bases at V and 10 bases at J, with 13 bases in the middle. CDR1 and CDR2 from the germline V gene are MNHEY and SVGAGI. The CDR3 has 12 residues. CDR3 coding DNA: TGTGCCAGCAGGACAGGCCCTCAAGAGCAGTTCTTC. This encodes CASRTGPQEQFF.

V usage is TRBV11-3 and J usage is TRBJ2-2; D perhaps matches TRBD2 (5 bases). With 0 bases removed from V and 7 bases from J, the gap between germline ends came to 6 bases. The CDR3 runs 13 residues. Looked up from germline, CDR1 is SGHNT and CDR2 is YENEEA. The CDR3 protein is CASSLDRDGELFF. CDR3 DNA sequence: TGTGCCAGCAGCTTAGATCGGGACGGGGAGCTGTTTTTT.

This clone has just one count. The junction shows a germline mismatch at one end, possibly a read error. This chain joins TRBV7-7 and TRBJ2-1; D is unclear. CDR3 length: 12 amino acids. Germline CDR1 reads SSHAT; CDR2 reads FNYEAQ (reference sequence). The CDR3 DNA follows: TGTGCTAGCAGCCCACTTGGTCATGAGCAGTTCTTC. It translates to CASSPLGHEQFF.

This sequence joins TRBV28 and TRBJ1-2, with TRBD1 identical over 8 bases. The germline CDR1 and CDR2 sequences are MDHEN and SYDVKM. The CDR3 length is 15 residues. With V trimmed by 5 bases and J by 12 bases, 17 bases remained unmatched. The CDR3 region is CASSPSGQGLVRDTF. As DNA, the CDR3 is TGTGCCAGCAGTCCGAGCGGACAGGGCTTAGTTAGGGACACCTTC.

Comments on this clone: A junction boundary mismatches the germline segment, possibly from a read error. The CDR3 DNA reads TGTGCTAGCAGCTTACCCCTGGGGACAGGGGAAGAGACCCAGTACTTC. It encodes CASSLPLGTGEETQYF. The rearrangement links TRBV7-7 to TRBJ2-5; TRBD1 matches at 10 bases. Germline lookup yields CDR1 SSHAT and CDR2 FNYEAQ (reference sequence). The CDR3 has 16 residues.

The chain has TRBV7-3 and TRBJ2-1; TRBD2 agrees at 9 bases. This CDR3 spans 15 amino acids. CDR1 and CDR2 (germline): SGHTA, FQGTGA. The V gene end was trimmed by 0 bases and the J gene end by 8 bases; junction bases not matched to a gene: 5. This CDR3 reads CASSLTASGEHEQFF. The DNA of the CDR3 is TGTGCCAGCAGCTTAACGGCTAGCGGGGAGCATGAGCAGTTCTTC.

V gene TRBV3-1 (or the pseudogene TRBV3-2) combines with J gene TRBJ2-2, with 10 bases that match TRBD2. The V segment lost 3 bases and the J segment 4 bases; nucleotides outside the gene matches: 2. Germline CDR1 reads LGHDT; CDR2 reads YNNKEL (reference sequence). The CDR3 extends over 15 amino acids. CDR3 DNA sequence: TGTGCCAGCAGCCACACTAGCGGGATCACCGGGGAGCTGTTTTTT. It yields the protein CASSHTSGITGELFF.

The chain combines TRBV28 with TRBJ2-1; 9 bases fit TRBD2. V shed 2 bases and J 6 bases; nucleotides not matched to a gene: 8. The germline CDR1 and CDR2 sequences are MDHEN and SYDVKM. The CDR3 is 16 amino acids. The CDR3 DNA reads as TGTGCCAGCAGTTTAGCGGGAGGGCCCTCAGGCAATGAGCAGTTCTTC. Translating gives CASSLAGGPSGNEQFF. The full variable domain, with the rest looked up from reference TRBV28 and TRBJ2-1, is DVKVTQSSRYLVKRTGEKVFLECVQDMDHENMFWYRQDPGLGLRLIYFSYDVKMKEKGDIPEGYSVSREKKERFSLILESASTNQTSMYLCASSLAGGPSGNEQFFGPGTRLTVL.

This clone was seen just once. DNA of the CDR3: TGTGCCAGCTCATCGACGACAGGGGCCTACTATGGCTACACCTTC. Translation gives CASSSTTGAYYGYTF. This chain links TRBV18 with TRBJ1-2; TRBD1 agrees at 8 bases. In germline, CDR1 is KGHSH, CDR2 LQKENI. Trimming took 5 bases from V and 3 from J; bases not matched to a gene: 8. CDR3 size: 15 residues.

The chain recombines TRBV5-1 with TRBJ2-2; the D is unclear. V was shortened by 0 bases and J by 1 base, with 4 bases between the two germline ends. Germline CDR1 SGHRS, CDR2 YFSETQ. The CDR3 length is 14 residues. Here the CDR3 reads CASSLGQNTGELFF. In DNA form, the CDR3 reads TGCGCCAGCAGCTTGGGACAGAACACCGGGGAGCTGTTTTTT.

The chain recombines TRBV29-1 with TRBJ2-1; D remains unclear. This CDR3 has 13 amino acids. The V gene's germline CDR1 is SQVTM and CDR2 ANQGSEA. Trimming took off 4 bases at V and 2 bases at J, with 9 bases between the two ends. The CDR3 here is CSVVRGTYNEQFF. The CDR3 region has the DNA TGCAGCGTTGTACGCGGAACCTACAATGAGCAGTTCTTC.

This clone was observed a few times. The gene calls are TRBV5-1 and TRBJ2-7; maybe TRBD1 (5 bases). Germline CDR1 and CDR2: SGHRS and YFSETQ. CDR3 length: 14 amino acids. Trimming shortened V by 5 bases and J by 0 bases, and 12 bases separated the two germline ends. CDR3 in amino acids: CASRVFDSSYEQYF. The CDR3 DNA follows: TGCGCCAGCAGAGTATTTGACAGCTCCTACGAGCAGTACTTC.

The V call is TRBV6-1, the J call TRBJ1-2; a weak D match, TRBD1 (5 bases). V gave up 1 base and J gave up 4 bases, with 7 bases separating them. The V gene's germline CDR1 is MNHNS and CDR2 SASEGT. CDR3 length: 13 amino acids. This CDR3 is CASSEETVYGYTF. CDR3 nucleotides: TGTGCCAGCAGTGAAGAGACAGTCTATGGCTACACCTTC.

The chain combines TRBV5-1 with TRBJ2-3, with D uncertain. With 1 base removed from V and 1 base from J, the gap between germline ends came to 13 bases. The CDR3 runs 16 residues. Germline values: CDR1 SGHRS, CDR2 YFSETQ. The DNA for the CDR3 is TGCGCCAGCAGCTTGCTCCCCTCACCGGGCACAGATACGCAGTATTTT. This gives the protein CASSLLPSPGTDTQYF.

The chain has TRBV27 and TRBJ2-7; possibly TRBD1 for D (6 bases). The CDR3 runs 12 residues. Looked up from germline, CDR1 is MNHEY and CDR2 is SMNVEV (reference sequence). V was trimmed by 6 bases and J by 1 base, leaving 7 bases between them. DNA for the CDR3: TGTGCCAGCAGACAGGGTTCCTACGAGCAGTACTTC. It translates to CASRQGSYEQYF.

The V call is TRBV5-6, the J call TRBJ2-7; D is perhaps TRBD2 (5 bases). CDR1 and CDR2 (germline): SGHDT, YYEEEE. V lost 4 bases and J lost 3, with 11 bases in between. The CDR3 has 13 residues. The CDR3 loop is CASSPDGIYEQYF. CDR3 sequence (DNA): TGTGCCAGCAGCCCCGACGGGATCTACGAGCAGTACTTC.

The chain couples TRBV19 to TRBJ2-1; 14 bases line up with TRBD2. There are 17 residues in the CDR3. V lost 5 bases, J lost 6 bases, and 9 bases stayed unmatched. CDR1 is LNHDA, CDR2 SQIVND, per germline (reference sequence). This chain's CDR3 is CASSPLFGTSGSNEQFF. The CDR3 DNA follows: TGTGCCAGTAGTCCCCTCTTCGGGACTAGCGGGAGCAATGAGCAGTTCTTC.

The gene calls are TRBV5-1 and TRBJ1-2, with a tentative D call TRBD1 (5 bases). Germline V gives CDR1 SGHRS, CDR2 YFSETQ. The V end lost 2 bases, the J end lost 3 bases, and 11 bases lay between the germline ends. The CDR3 length is 14 residues. The chain's CDR3 is CASSFGGNHYGYTF. The CDR3, as DNA: TGCGCCAGCAGCTTTGGGGGGAACCACTATGGCTACACCTTC.

This chain uses TRBV7-3 with TRBJ2-6; a possible D gene is TRBD2 (7 bases). CDR3 length: 17 residues. V shed 2 bases and J shed 1 base, with 12 bases lying between them. CDR1 and CDR2 from the germline V gene are SGHTA and FQGTGA. CDR3 sequence: CASSLGRGTSGANVLTF. The CDR3, as DNA: TGTGCCAGCAGCTTAGGGAGGGGGACATCTGGGGCCAACGTCCTGACTTTC.

The V call is TRBV7-9, the J call TRBJ1-2; 7 bases match TRBD1. Germline assignment: CDR1 SEHNR and CDR2 FQNEAQ (reference sequence). The CDR3 sequence is 16 residues long. V shed 5 bases and J 6 bases; nucleotides not matched to a gene: 15. The CDR3 loop reads CASSPGKQGRNDGYTF. DNA of the CDR3: TGTGCCAGCAGCCCGGGCAAACAGGGGAGGAATGATGGCTACACCTTC.